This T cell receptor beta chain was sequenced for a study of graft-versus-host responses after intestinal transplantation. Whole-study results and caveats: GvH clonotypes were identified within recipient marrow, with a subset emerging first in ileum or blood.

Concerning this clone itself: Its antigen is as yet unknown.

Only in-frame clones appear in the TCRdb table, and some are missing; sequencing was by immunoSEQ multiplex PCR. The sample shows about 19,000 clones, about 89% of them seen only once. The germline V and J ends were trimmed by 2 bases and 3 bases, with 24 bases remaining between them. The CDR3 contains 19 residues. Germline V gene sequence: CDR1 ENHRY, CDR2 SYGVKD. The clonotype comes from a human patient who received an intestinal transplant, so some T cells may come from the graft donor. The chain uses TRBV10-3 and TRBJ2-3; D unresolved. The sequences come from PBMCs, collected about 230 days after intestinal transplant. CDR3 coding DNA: TGTGCCATCAGTGAGCCCTACCCTCCTGTGGGGTCCCCAACAGATACGCAGTATTTT. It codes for CAISEPYPPVGSPTDTQYF.